Following are 4 T cell receptor beta chains from one sample sequenced in a study of blood T cell repertoires in COVID-19. Generated by immunoSEQ multiplex PCR, the TCRdb table keeps only in-frame clones and is missing some. The sample contains around 300,000 clones, roughly 91% of which appear only once. Specimen: PBMCs or T cells enriched from blood (not recorded which). All receptors come from a woman aged 60 to 75 who had recovered from COVID-19.

The rearrangement joins TRBV5-1 to TRBJ2-7, with TRBD1 matching over 11 bases. Looked up from germline, CDR1 is SGHRS and CDR2 is YFSETQ. The CDR3 consists of 14 residues. The V and J ends lost 4 bases and 4 bases, in that order; junction bases with no gene match: 4. The CDR3 region has the DNA TGCGCCAGCAGCCCTGGACAGGGGGCTTACGAGCAGTACTTC. Encoded protein: CASSPGQGAYEQYF.

Only one count was recorded for this clone. The CDR3 DNA follows: TGTGCCAGCAGCGTTAGTAATGAGCAGTTCTTC. The encoded protein is CASSVSNEQFF. This rearrangement joins TRBV7-6 to TRBJ2-1; D gene ambiguous. The germline gives CDR1 SGHVS, CDR2 FNYEAQ. V was clipped by 5 bases and J by 7 bases, with 6 bases between them. The CDR3 has 11 amino acids.

V gene TRBV27 combines with J gene TRBJ1-2; D remains unclear. Per germline, CDR1 MNHEY and CDR2 SMNVEV (reference sequence). The CDR3 totals 15 residues. V was cut by 3 bases and J by 5 bases, with 16 bases left in between. The CDR3 loop reads CASSFKPGSGYGYTF. In DNA, the CDR3 is TGTGCCAGCAGTTTCAAACCGGGATCCGGGTATGGCTACACCTTC.

The chain links TRBV10-3 to TRBJ2-3, with a possible D match to TRBD1 (6 bases). Trimming removed 2 bases from V and 5 bases from J, with 11 bases in between. There are 14 residues in the CDR3. Germline V CDR1 and CDR2: ENHRY, SYGVKD. In DNA, the CDR3 is TGTGCCATCAGTGAGGGCAGGGGAGAAGATACGCAGTATTTT. Amino acids: CAISEGRGEDTQYF.